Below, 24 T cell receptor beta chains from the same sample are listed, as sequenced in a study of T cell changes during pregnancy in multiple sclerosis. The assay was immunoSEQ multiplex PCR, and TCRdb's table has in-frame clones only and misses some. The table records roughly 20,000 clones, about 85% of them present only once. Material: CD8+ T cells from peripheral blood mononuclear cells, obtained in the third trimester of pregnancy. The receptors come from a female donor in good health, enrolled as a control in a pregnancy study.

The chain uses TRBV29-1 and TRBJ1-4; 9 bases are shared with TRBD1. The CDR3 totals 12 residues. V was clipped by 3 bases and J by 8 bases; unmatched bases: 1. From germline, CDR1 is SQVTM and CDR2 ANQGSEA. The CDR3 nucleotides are TGCAGCGTTGAGGGGACAGGGGAAAAACTGTTTTTT. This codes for CSVEGTGEKLFF.

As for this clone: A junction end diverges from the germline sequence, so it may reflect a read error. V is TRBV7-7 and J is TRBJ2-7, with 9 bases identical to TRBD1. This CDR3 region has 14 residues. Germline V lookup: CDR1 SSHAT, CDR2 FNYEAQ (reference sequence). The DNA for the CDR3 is TGTGCTAGCAGCTTCGGGACAGGGTATTACGAGCAGTACTTC. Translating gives CASSFGTGYYEQYF. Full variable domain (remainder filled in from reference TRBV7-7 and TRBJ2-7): GAGVSQSPRYKVTKRGQDVTLRCDPISSHATLYWYQQALGQGPEFLTYFNYEAQPDKSGLPSDRFSAERPEGSISTLTIQRTEQRDSAMYRCASSFGTGYYEQYFGPGTRLTVT.

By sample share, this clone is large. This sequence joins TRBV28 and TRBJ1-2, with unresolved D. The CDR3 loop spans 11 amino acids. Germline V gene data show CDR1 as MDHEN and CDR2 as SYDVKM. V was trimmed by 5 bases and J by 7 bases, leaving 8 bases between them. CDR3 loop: CASSRGSGYTF. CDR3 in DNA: TGTGCCAGCAGTCGGGGATCTGGCTACACCTTC.

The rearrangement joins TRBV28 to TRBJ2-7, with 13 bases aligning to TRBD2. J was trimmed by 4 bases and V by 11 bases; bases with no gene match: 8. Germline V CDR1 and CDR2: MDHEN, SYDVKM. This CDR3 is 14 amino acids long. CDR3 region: CAPTGTSGNYEQYF. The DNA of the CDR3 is TGTGCCCCGACGGGGACTAGCGGGAATTACGAGCAGTACTTC.

DNA for the CDR3: TGTGCCAGCAGTTTAACGGGAAGCACAGATACGCAGTATTTT. Amino acids: CASSLTGSTDTQYF. The chain couples TRBV28 to TRBJ2-3, with D possibly TRBD2 on 5 matching bases. CDR3 length: 14 residues. Between the trimmed V and J ends, which lost 2 bases and 0 bases, there was a span of 6 bases. Germline V gene sequence: CDR1 MDHEN, CDR2 SYDVKM.

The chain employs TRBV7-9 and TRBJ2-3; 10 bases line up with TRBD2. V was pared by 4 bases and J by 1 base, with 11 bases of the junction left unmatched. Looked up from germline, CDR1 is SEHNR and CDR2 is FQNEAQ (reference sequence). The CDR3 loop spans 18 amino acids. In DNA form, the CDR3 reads TGTGCCAGCAGCTCCACTAGCGGGGCCACCCCCCGCACAGATACGCAGTATTTT. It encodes CASSSTSGATPRTDTQYF.

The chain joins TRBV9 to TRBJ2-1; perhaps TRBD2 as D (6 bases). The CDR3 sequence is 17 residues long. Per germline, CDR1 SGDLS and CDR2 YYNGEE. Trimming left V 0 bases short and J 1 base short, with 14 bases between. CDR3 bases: TGTGCCAGCAGCGTAGAGGGGACTGGGCAGTCCTACAATGAGCAGTTCTTC. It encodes CASSVEGTGQSYNEQFF. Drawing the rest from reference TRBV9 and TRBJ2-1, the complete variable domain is DSGVTQTPKHLITATGQRVTLRCSPRSGDLSVYWYQQSLDQGLQFLIQYYNGEERAKGNILERFSAQQFPDLHSELNLSSLELGDSALYFCASSVEGTGQSYNEQFFGPGTRLTVL.

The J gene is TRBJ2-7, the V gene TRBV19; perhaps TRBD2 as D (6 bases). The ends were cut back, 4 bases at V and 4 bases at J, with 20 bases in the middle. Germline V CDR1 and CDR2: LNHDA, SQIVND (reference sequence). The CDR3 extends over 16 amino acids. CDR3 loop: CASSTTGGTLQYEQYF. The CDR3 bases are TGTGCCAGTAGTACGACGGGCGGGACCCTCCAATACGAGCAGTACTTC.

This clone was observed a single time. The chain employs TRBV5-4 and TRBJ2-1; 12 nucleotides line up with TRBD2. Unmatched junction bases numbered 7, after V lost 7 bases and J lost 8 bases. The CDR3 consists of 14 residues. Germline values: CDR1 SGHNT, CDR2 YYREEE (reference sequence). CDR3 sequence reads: CASARLAGADEQFF. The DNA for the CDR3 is TGTGCCAGCGCCCGACTAGCGGGAGCGGATGAGCAGTTCTTC.

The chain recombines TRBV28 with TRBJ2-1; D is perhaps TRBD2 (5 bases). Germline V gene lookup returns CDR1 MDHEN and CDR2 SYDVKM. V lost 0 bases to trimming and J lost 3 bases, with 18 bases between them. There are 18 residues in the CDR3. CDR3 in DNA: TGTGCCAGCAGTTTATGGGGGAGTGTAACACCACTCTACAATGAGCAGTTCTTC. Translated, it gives CASSLWGSVTPLYNEQFF.

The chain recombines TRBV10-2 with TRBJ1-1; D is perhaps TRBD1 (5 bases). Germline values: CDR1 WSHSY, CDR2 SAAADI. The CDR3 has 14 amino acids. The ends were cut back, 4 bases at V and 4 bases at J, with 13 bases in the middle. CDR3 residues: CASSAGGAVTEAFF. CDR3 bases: TGCGCCAGCAGTGCCGGGGGAGCGGTCACTGAAGCTTTCTTT.

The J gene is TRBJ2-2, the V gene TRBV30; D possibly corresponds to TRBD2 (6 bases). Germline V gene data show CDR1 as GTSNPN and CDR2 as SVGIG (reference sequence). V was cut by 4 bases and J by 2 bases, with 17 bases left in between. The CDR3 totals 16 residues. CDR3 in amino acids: CAWTAARDLNTGELFF. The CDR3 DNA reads TGTGCCTGGACTGCTGCCCGGGACTTAAACACCGGGGAGCTGTTTTTT.

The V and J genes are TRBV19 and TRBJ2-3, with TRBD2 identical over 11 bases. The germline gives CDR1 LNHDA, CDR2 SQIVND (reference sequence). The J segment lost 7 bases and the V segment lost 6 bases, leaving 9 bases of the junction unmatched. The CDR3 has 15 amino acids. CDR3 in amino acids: CASRLAGGPLNTQYF. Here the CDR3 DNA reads TGTGCCAGTAGATTAGCGGGAGGGCCTTTAAATACGCAGTATTTT.

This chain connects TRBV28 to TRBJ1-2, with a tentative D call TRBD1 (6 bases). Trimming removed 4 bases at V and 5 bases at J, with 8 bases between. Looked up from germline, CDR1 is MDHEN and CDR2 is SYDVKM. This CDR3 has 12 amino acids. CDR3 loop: CASSSRGYGYTF. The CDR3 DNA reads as TGTGCCAGCAGTTCCAGGGGATATGGCTACACCTTC.

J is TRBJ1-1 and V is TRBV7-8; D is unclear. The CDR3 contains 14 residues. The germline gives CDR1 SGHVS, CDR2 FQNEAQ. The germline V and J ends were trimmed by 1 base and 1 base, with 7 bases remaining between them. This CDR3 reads CASSLGRGNTEAFF. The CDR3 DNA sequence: TGTGCCAGCAGCTTAGGGCGGGGGAACACTGAAGCTTTCTTT.

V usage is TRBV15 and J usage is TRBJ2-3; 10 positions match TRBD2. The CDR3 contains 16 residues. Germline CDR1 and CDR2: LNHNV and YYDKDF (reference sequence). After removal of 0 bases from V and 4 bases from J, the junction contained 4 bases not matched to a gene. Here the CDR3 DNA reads TGTGCCACCAGCAGAGACCTACTAGCGGGGTCAGATACGCAGTATTTT. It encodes CATSRDLLAGSDTQYF.

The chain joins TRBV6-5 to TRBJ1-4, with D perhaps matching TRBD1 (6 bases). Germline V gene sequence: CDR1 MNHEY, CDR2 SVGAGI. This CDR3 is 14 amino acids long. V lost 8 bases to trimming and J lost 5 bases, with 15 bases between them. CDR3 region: CASSNGQPNEKLFF. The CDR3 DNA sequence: TGTGCCAGCTCAAATGGACAGCCAAATGAAAAACTGTTTTTT.

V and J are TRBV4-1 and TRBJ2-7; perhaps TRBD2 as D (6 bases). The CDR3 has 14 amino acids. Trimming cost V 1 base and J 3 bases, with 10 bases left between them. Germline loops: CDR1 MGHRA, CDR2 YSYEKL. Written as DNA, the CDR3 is TGCGCCAGCAGCCAAGTCGTGCGGGGCTACGAGCAGTACTTC. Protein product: CASSQVVRGYEQYF.

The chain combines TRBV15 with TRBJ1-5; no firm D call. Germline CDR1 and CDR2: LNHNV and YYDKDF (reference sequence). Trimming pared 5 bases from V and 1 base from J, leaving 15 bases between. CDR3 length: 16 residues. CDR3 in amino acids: CATSARSRGSNQPQHF. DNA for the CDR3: TGTGCCACCAGCGCAAGGTCCCGAGGAAGCAATCAGCCCCAGCATTTT.

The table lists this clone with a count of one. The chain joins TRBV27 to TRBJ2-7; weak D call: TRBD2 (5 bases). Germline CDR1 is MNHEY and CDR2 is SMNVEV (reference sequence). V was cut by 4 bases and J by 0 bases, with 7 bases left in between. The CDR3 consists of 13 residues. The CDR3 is CASSYGDSYEQYF. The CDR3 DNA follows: TGTGCCAGCAGTTACGGGGACTCCTACGAGCAGTACTTC.

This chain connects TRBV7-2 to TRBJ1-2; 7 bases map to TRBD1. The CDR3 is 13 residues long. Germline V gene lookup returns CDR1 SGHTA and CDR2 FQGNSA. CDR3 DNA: TGTGGGAGGGCGGCAGGGGGTAACTATGGCTACACCTTC. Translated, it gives CGRAAGGNYGYTF.

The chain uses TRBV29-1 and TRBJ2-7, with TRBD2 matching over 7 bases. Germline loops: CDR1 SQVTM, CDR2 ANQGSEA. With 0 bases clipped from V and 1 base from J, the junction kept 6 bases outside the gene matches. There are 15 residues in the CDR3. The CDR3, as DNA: TGCAGCGTTGAAGAATCCGGGACTATGTCCTACGAGCAGTACTTC. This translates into CSVEESGTMSYEQYF.

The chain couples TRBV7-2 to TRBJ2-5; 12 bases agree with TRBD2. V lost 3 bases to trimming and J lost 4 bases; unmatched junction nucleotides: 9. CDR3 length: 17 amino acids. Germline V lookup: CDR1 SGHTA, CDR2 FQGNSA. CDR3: CASSLPRLAGAGETQYF. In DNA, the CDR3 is TGTGCCAGCAGCTTGCCTCGACTAGCGGGAGCGGGAGAGACCCAGTACTTC.

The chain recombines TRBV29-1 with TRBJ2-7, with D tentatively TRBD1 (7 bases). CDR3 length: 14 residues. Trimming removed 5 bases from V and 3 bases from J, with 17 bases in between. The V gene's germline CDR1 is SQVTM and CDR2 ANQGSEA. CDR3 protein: CSVFRAGQNYEQYF. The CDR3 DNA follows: TGCAGCGTTTTTCGGGCGGGACAGAACTACGAGCAGTACTTC.